Shown below are 32 T cell receptor beta chains from a single sample sequenced in a study of technical replicates of blood from a handful of donors. Sequencing used immunoSEQ multiplex PCR; TCRdb keeps in-frame clones, though not all of them. The table includes roughly 87,000 clones, roughly nine tenths detected once. The material sequenced was T cells isolated from PBMCs. All receptors come from a human donor in good health.

The rearrangement uses TRBV5-8 and TRBJ1-5, with 10 bases lining up with TRBD1. After removal of 4 bases from V and 7 bases from J, the junction contained 5 bases not matched to a gene. Germline V gene lookup returns CDR1 SGHTS and CDR2 YDEGEE. This CDR3 contains 14 residues. In DNA, the CDR3 is TGTGCCAGCAGCCGCGGACAGGGGGAGCAGCCCCAGCATTTT. Translated, it gives CASSRGQGEQPQHF.

In this sample, this clone turned up once. The chain uses TRBV4-1 and TRBJ1-4; D remains ambiguous. This CDR3 is built from 15 residues. Per germline, CDR1 MGHRA and CDR2 YSYEKL. The V end was cut by 5 bases, the J end by 2 bases, with 12 bases between. The DNA of the CDR3 is TGCGCCAGCAGCGTAGCGGGTCGGACTAATGAAAAACTGTTTTTT. Its translation: CASSVAGRTNEKLFF.

The V call is TRBV7-2, the J call TRBJ2-7; TRBD2 matches at 9 bases. V shed 2 bases, J shed 6 bases, and the junction held 17 bases outside the gene matches. The germline gives CDR1 SGHTA, CDR2 FQGNSA. The CDR3 extends over 18 amino acids. CDR3 DNA sequence: TGTGCCAGCAGCTTACGCGGGAGGGCCTACACCCGAAATAGCGAGCAGTACTTC. This encodes CASSLRGRAYTRNSEQYF.

This sequence joins TRBV9 and TRBJ1-1; 7 nucleotides agree with TRBD1. This CDR3 comprises 13 residues. Germline CDR1 and CDR2: SGDLS and YYNGEE. The trim removed 3 bases at V and 4 bases at J, leaving 3 bases unmatched. The CDR3 loop is CASSGTGATEAFF. CDR3 nucleotide sequence: TGTGCCAGCAGCGGTACAGGGGCCACTGAAGCTTTCTTT.

The chain has TRBV6-1 and TRBJ2-2; TRBD2 matches at 13 bases. Germline V gene sequence: CDR1 MNHNS, CDR2 SASEGT. The CDR3 loop spans 13 amino acids. V was pared by 9 bases and J by 8 bases, with 3 bases of the junction left unmatched. The CDR3 DNA follows: TGTGCCAGTCTACTAGCGGGAGGGGGGGAGCTGTTTTTT. It codes for CASLLAGGGELFF.

This rearrangement joins TRBV9 to TRBJ1-1; D not resolved. Deletions cut 0 bases from V and 0 bases from J, with 9 bases between. CDR1 and CDR2 from the germline V gene are SGDLS and YYNGEE. This CDR3 contains 15 residues. CDR3 coding DNA: TGTGCCAGCAGCGTAGGGGGAGTAATGAACACTGAAGCTTTCTTT. It codes for CASSVGGVMNTEAFF. Filled out from reference TRBV9 and TRBJ1-1, the complete variable domain reads DSGVTQTPKHLITATGQRVTLRCSPRSGDLSVYWYQQSLDQGLQFLIQYYNGEERAKGNILERFSAQQFPDLHSELNLSSLELGDSALYFCASSVGGVMNTEAFFGQGTRLTVV.

The chain employs TRBV6-5 and TRBJ2-3; tentatively, D is TRBD1 (6 bases). The CDR3 spans 13 residues. V was trimmed by 7 bases and J by 5 bases, leaving 13 bases between them. CDR1 is MNHEY and CDR2 is SVGAGI in the germline V gene. CDR3 DNA sequence: TGTGCCAGCAATAAGGACAGAGAAGATACGCAGTATTTT. Its translation is CASNKDREDTQYF.

This clone was counted a single time. The V call is TRBV7-2, the J call TRBJ2-1; 11 bases map to TRBD2. CDR1 and CDR2 from the germline V gene are SGHTA and FQGNSA. J lost 4 bases, V lost 0 bases, and 2 bases had no gene match. The CDR3 runs 16 residues. The CDR3 DNA reads TGTGCCAGCAGCTTAGCGACTAGCGGGGTTTACAATGAGCAGTTCTTC. Translation: CASSLATSGVYNEQFF.

The chain uses TRBV4-1 and TRBJ2-7; a weak D match, TRBD1 (6 bases). The CDR3 is 12 amino acids. The germline CDR1 and CDR2 sequences are MGHRA and YSYEKL. V dropped 6 bases and J dropped 5 bases, with 11 bases sitting between them. CDR3 protein: CASSGSGDEQYF. CDR3 coding DNA: TGCGCCAGCAGTGGTTCAGGGGACGAGCAGTACTTC.

This chain connects TRBV19 to TRBJ1-3, with D unresolved. The CDR3 loop spans 15 amino acids. Germline CDR1 is LNHDA and CDR2 is SQIVND (reference sequence). Trimming pared 4 bases from V and 0 bases from J, leaving 10 bases between. CDR3 nucleotides: TGTGCCAGTAGTACCGACAATTACTCTGGAAACACCATATATTTT. Amino acids: CASSTDNYSGNTIYF.

The chain uses TRBV27 and TRBJ1-1; weak D call: TRBD1 (5 bases). CDR1 and CDR2 from the germline V gene are MNHEY and SMNVEV (reference sequence). V was shortened by 5 bases and J by 10 bases, with 14 bases between the two germline ends. The CDR3 consists of 12 residues. The CDR3: CASSKKGQVAFF. CDR3 sequence (DNA): TGTGCCAGCAGTAAGAAAGGACAAGTAGCTTTCTTT.

The CDR3 sequence is CASSQGRGNEQYF. Here the CDR3 DNA reads TGCGCCAGCAGCCAAGGGCGGGGAAACGAGCAGTACTTC. This rearrangement joins TRBV4-1 to TRBJ2-7, with a tentative D call TRBD2 (6 bases). V lost 1 base and J 5 bases, leaving 9 bases between the germline ends. The CDR3 is 13 residues long. Germline V gene data show CDR1 as MGHRA and CDR2 as YSYEKL.

This chain joins TRBV30 and TRBJ2-1; 7 bases match TRBD1. This CDR3 comprises 12 residues. V dropped 2 bases and J dropped 10; count of bases not matched to a gene: 5. Germline CDR1 is GTSNPN and CDR2 is SVGIG (reference sequence). The CDR3 coding sequence is TGTGCCTGGAGTCCTCAGGGGGTAGAGCAGTTCTTC. It specifies CAWSPQGVEQFF.

The chain has TRBV7-9 and TRBJ2-5; 9 nucleotides align to TRBD1. Germline V gene data show CDR1 as SEHNR and CDR2 as FQNEAQ (reference sequence). V was clipped by 1 base and J by 2 bases; unmatched bases: 2. This CDR3 contains 15 residues. The CDR3 DNA is TGTGCCAGCAGCTTAGGGACAGGGGATCAAGAGACCCAGTACTTC. Amino acids: CASSLGTGDQETQYF.

The J gene is TRBJ1-2, the V gene TRBV19; D is possibly TRBD1 (5 bases). Germline CDR1 reads LNHDA; CDR2 reads SQIVND (reference sequence). The length of the CDR3 is 15 residues. The V end lost 2 bases, the J end lost 8 bases, and 18 bases lay between the germline ends. The CDR3 is CASSIRAAIKGGYTF. CDR3 nucleotides: TGTGCCAGTAGTATAAGGGCAGCCATTAAGGGGGGCTACACCTTC.

The V gene is TRBV19, the J gene TRBJ1-2, with 7 bases identical to TRBD1. Unmatched junction bases numbered 5, after V lost 6 bases and J lost 1 base. This CDR3 has 14 residues. Germline V lookup: CDR1 LNHDA, CDR2 SQIVND (reference sequence). CDR3 coding DNA: TGTGCCAGTAGAGGGGGACAGATTAACTATGGCTACACCTTC. Translating it yields CASRGGQINYGYTF.

V and J are TRBV10-3 and TRBJ1-1; TRBD1 aligns across 7 bases. V shed 8 bases, J shed 5 bases, and the junction held 17 bases outside the gene matches. Per germline, CDR1 ENHRY and CDR2 SYGVKD. The CDR3 consists of 16 residues. The chain's CDR3 is CAILRQGGVMETEAFF. CDR3 nucleotide sequence: TGTGCCATCCTGCGGCAGGGGGGTGTAATGGAGACTGAAGCTTTCTTT.

The rearrangement joins TRBV4-1 to TRBJ1-3; TRBD1 matches 7 bases. The J segment lost 3 bases and the V segment lost 3 bases, leaving 8 bases of the junction unmatched. The CDR3 loop spans 16 amino acids. CDR1 is MGHRA, CDR2 YSYEKL, per germline. CDR3 nucleotide sequence: TGCGCCAGCAGCCATCTAGACAGGGATGATGGAAACACCATATATTTT. Protein product: CASSHLDRDDGNTIYF.

This chain uses TRBV9 with TRBJ2-1; tentative D call: TRBD2 (6 bases). Germline lookup yields CDR1 SGDLS and CDR2 YYNGEE. Trimming left V 2 bases short and J 10 bases short, with 25 bases between. The CDR3 loop spans 17 amino acids. The CDR3 DNA is TGTGCCAGCAGCGTTGGGGGAGGCTCCAGCGCCCATCGGGAGCAGTTCTTC. Translation gives CASSVGGGSSAHREQFF. The complete variable domain, with remaining parts taken from reference TRBV9 and TRBJ2-1, reads DSGVTQTPKHLITATGQRVTLRCSPRSGDLSVYWYQQSLDQGLQFLIQYYNGEERAKGNILERFSAQQFPDLHSELNLSSLELGDSALYFCASSVGGGSSAHREQFFGPGTRLTVL.

The chain uses TRBV6-4 and TRBJ2-7, with D perhaps TRBD2 (6 bases). Germline-derived CDR1 and CDR2 are MRHNA and SNTAGT. This CDR3 has 15 residues. Trimming pared 4 bases from V and 0 bases from J, leaving 13 bases between. The CDR3 loop is CASSVLNSGSYEQYF. In nucleotides, the CDR3 is TGTGCCAGCAGTGTCCTTAATAGCGGCTCCTACGAGCAGTACTTC.

The chain joins TRBV5-1 to TRBJ1-1; 7 bases are shared with TRBD1. Germline trimming cut 4 bases from V and 1 base from J; bases unmatched to any gene: 10. Germline assignment: CDR1 SGHRS and CDR2 YFSETQ. The CDR3 is 16 residues long. The CDR3 loop reads CASSRYQGEENTEAFF. Written as DNA, the CDR3 is TGCGCCAGCAGCAGATACCAGGGGGAGGAGAACACTGAAGCTTTCTTT.

This clone was observed a single time. This chain uses TRBV25-1 with TRBJ1-2, with 8 bases that match TRBD1. Per germline, CDR1 MGHDK and CDR2 SYGVNS. The CDR3 has 16 residues. The V and J ends lost 3 bases and 6 bases, in that order; junction bases with no gene match: 12. CDR3: CASSDRQGSYFHGYTF. CDR3 DNA: TGTGCCAGCAGTGACAGACAGGGGAGTTATTTCCATGGCTACACCTTC.

The chain is built from TRBV5-1 and TRBJ1-1, with 8 bases identical to TRBD1. The CDR3 extends over 14 amino acids. After removal of 4 bases from V and 2 bases from J, the junction contained 4 bases not matched to a gene. Germline V gene lookup returns CDR1 SGHRS and CDR2 YFSETQ. CDR3 nucleotides: TGCGCCAGCAGCAGGGACAGGACTAACACTGAAGCTTTCTTT. It codes for CASSRDRTNTEAFF.

The genes are TRBV30 and TRBJ1-5; D remains unclear. Trimming left V 3 bases short and J 0 bases short, with 12 bases between. In germline, CDR1 is GTSNPN, CDR2 SVGIG (reference sequence). The CDR3 is made up of 15 amino acids. The CDR3: CAWREDSNSNQPQHF. The DNA of the CDR3 is TGTGCCTGGAGGGAGGATTCCAATAGCAATCAGCCCCAGCATTTT. Looking up the rest from reference TRBV30 and TRBJ1-5 gives the full variable domain: SQTIHQWPATLVQPVGSPLSLECTVEGTSNPNLYWYRQAAGRGLQLLFYSVGIGQISSEVPQNLSASRPQDRQFILSSKKLLLSDSGFYLCAWREDSNSNQPQHFGDGTRLSIL.

The sample holds one count of this clone. The rearrangement joins TRBV7-6 to TRBJ2-3, with TRBD2 matching 7 bases. Trimming removed 3 bases from V and 7 bases from J; junction bases left unmatched: 16. The CDR3 totals 17 residues. Germline values: CDR1 SGHVS, CDR2 FNYEAQ. The CDR3 spells CASSLGPSGGLGYTQYF. In nucleotides, the CDR3 is TGTGCCAGCAGCTTGGGCCCCTCGGGAGGACTTGGATATACGCAGTATTTT. Full variable domain (remainder filled in from reference TRBV7-6 and TRBJ2-3): GAGVSQSPRYKVTKRGQDVALRCDPISGHVSLYWYRQALGQGPEFLTYFNYEAQQDKSGLPNDRFSAERPEGSISTLTIQRTEQRDSAMYRCASSLGPSGGLGYTQYFGPGTRLTVL.

The chain is built from TRBV10-1 and TRBJ1-2, with D possibly matching TRBD1 (6 bases). The CDR3 contains 13 residues. Germline assignment: CDR1 WNHNN and CDR2 SYGVQD (reference sequence). Trimming removed 6 bases at V and 6 bases at J, with 14 bases between. CDR3 residues: CASSSDRSNGYTF. The CDR3 DNA is TGCGCCAGCAGCTCGGACAGAAGCAATGGCTACACCTTC.

This clone was seen just once. This chain joins TRBV27 and TRBJ2-1; D might be TRBD2 (6 bases). The CDR3 has 14 amino acids. Germline assignment: CDR1 MNHEY and CDR2 SMNVEV (reference sequence). The V end lost 8 bases, the J end lost 4 bases, and 15 bases lay between the germline ends. CDR3 DNA: TGTGCCAGCCGCCGGGGGAGTCTGTACAATGAGCAGTTCTTC. It is translated as CASRRGSLYNEQFF.

This CDR3 reads CASSPRTVGEQYF. The CDR3, as DNA: TGTGCCAGCTCACCTAGGACAGTAGGCGAGCAGTACTTC. The V gene is TRBV18, the J gene TRBJ2-7, with D possibly being TRBD1 (6 bases). Trimming removed 3 bases from V and 6 bases from J, with 12 bases in between. Germline lookup yields CDR1 KGHSH and CDR2 LQKENI. The CDR3 has 13 residues.

This clone showed up just a few times. The chain couples TRBV2 to TRBJ2-7, with D possibly TRBD1 on 6 matching bases. This CDR3 has 14 residues. Trimming took 6 bases from V and 0 from J, leaving 12 bases between them. Germline V CDR1 and CDR2: SNHLY, FYNNEI. DNA for the CDR3: TGTGCCAGCAGACCCAGGGGCGGCTCCTACGAGCAGTACTTC. As protein: CASRPRGGSYEQYF.

The rearrangement uses TRBV28 and TRBJ2-7; 7 nucleotides line up with TRBD1. Trimming removed 3 bases from V and 3 bases from J; junction bases left unmatched: 5. Germline V gives CDR1 MDHEN, CDR2 SYDVKM. The CDR3 runs 14 residues. Here the CDR3 reads CASSFRQGVYEQYF. The CDR3 nucleotides read TGTGCCAGCAGTTTTAGGCAGGGGGTCTACGAGCAGTACTTC.

This chain uses TRBV7-2 with TRBJ1-2; no reliable D call. Germline-derived CDR1 and CDR2 are SGHTA and FQGNSA. CDR3 size: 15 residues. Trimming left V 1 base short and J 4 bases short, with 13 bases between. CDR3 loop: CASSLDSPGFYGYTF. The DNA of the CDR3 is TGTGCCAGCAGCTTAGATTCGCCGGGGTTCTATGGCTACACCTTC.

The chain joins TRBV6-1 to TRBJ1-5; 8 bases agree with TRBD1. The CDR3 runs 13 residues. V lost 3 bases to trimming and J lost 7 bases; unmatched junction nucleotides: 2. CDR1 and CDR2 (germline): MNHNS, SASEGT. DNA for the CDR3: TGTGCCAGCAGTGAGACAGGGGTACAGCCCCAGCATTTT. It yields the protein CASSETGVQPQHF.